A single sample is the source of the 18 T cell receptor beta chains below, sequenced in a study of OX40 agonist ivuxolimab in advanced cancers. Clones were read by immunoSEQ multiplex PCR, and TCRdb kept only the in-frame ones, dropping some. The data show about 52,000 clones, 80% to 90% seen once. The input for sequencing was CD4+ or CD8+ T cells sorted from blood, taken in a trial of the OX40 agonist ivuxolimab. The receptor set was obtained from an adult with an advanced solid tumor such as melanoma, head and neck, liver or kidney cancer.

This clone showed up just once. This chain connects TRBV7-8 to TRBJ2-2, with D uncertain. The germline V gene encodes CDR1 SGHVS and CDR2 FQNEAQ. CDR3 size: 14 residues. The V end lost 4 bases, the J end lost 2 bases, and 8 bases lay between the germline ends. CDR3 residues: CASSSTPNTGELFF. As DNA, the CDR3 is TGTGCCAGCAGCTCTACACCCAACACCGGGGAGCTGTTTTTT.

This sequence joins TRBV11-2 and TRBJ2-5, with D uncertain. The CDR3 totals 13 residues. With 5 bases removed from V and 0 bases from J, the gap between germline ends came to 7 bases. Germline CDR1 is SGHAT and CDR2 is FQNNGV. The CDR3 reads CASSPEYQETQYF. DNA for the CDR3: TGTGCCAGCAGCCCTGAGTACCAAGAGACCCAGTACTTC.

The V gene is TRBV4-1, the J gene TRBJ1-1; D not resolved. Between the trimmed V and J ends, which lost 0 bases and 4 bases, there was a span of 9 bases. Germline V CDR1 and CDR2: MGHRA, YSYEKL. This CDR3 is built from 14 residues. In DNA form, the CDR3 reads TGCGCCAGCAGCCAAGATCCACGGGGCACTGAAGCTTTCTTT. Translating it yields CASSQDPRGTEAFF.

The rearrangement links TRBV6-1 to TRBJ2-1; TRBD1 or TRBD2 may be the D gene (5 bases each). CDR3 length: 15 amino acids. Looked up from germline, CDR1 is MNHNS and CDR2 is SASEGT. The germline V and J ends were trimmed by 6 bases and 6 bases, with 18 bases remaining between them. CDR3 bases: TGTGCCAGCAGCCGCGGTGCCGGGACGGGCAATGAGCAGTTCTTC. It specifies CASSRGAGTGNEQFF.

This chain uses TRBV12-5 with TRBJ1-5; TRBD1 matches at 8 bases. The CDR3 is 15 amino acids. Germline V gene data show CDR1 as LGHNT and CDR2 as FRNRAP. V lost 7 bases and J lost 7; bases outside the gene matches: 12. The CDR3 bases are TGTGCTAGTGCCCTACTCGGGACAGGCTTGCAGCCCCAGCATTTT. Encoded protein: CASALLGTGLQPQHF.

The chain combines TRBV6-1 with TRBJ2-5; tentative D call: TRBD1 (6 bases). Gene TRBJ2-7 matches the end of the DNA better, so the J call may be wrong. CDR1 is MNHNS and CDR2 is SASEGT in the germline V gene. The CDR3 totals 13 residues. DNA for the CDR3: TGTGCCAGCACCAGGGGCTATTCCTACGAGCAGTACTTC. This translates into CASTRGYSYEQYF.

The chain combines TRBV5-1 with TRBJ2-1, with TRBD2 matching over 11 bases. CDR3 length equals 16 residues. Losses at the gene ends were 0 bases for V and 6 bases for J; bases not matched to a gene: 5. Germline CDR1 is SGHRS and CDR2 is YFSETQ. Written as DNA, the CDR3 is TGCGCCAGCAGCTTGGCTACTAGCGGGGGTCGCAATGAGCAGTTCTTC. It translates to CASSLATSGGRNEQFF.

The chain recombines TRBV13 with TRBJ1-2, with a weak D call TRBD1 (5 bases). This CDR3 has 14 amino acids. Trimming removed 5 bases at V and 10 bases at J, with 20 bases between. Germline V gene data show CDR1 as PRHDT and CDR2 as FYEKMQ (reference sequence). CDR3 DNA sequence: TGTGCCAGCAGCCGGGACGGTAGACGAGGTGACTACACCTTC. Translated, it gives CASSRDGRRGDYTF. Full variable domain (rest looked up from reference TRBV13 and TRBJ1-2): AAGVIQSPRHLIKEKRETATLKCYPIPRHDTVYWYQQGPGQDPQFLISFYEKMQSDKGSIPDRFSAQQFSDYHSELNMSSLELGDSALYFCASSRDGRRGDYTFGSGTRLTVV.

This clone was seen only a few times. In DNA, the CDR3 is TGTGCCAGCTCAACCTACCCCAGTCTCAATTCACCCCTCCACTTT. Protein product: CASSTYPSLNSPLHF. The chain employs TRBV2 and TRBJ1-6; D remains ambiguous. This CDR3 comprises 15 residues. Between the trimmed V and J ends, which lost 8 bases and 7 bases, there was a span of 18 bases. Germline V CDR1 and CDR2: SNHLY, FYNNEI.

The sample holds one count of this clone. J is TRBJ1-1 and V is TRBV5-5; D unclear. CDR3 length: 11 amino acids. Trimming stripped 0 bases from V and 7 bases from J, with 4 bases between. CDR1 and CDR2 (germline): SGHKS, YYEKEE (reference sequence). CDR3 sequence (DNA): TGTGCCAGCAGCTTGGGGCTTGAAGCTTTCTTT. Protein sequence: CASSLGLEAFF. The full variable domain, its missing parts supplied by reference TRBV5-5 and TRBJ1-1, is DAGVTQSPTHLIKTRGQQVTLRCSPISGHKSVSWYQQVLGQGPQFIFQYYEKEERGRGNFPDRFSARQFPNYSSELNVNALLLGDSALYLCASSLGLEAFFGQGTRLTVV.

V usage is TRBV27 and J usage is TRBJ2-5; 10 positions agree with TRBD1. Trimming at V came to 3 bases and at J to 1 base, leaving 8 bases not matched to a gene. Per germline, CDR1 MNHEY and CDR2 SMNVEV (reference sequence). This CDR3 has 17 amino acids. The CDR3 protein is CASSFSGTGVGQETQYF. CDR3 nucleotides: TGTGCCAGCAGTTTTAGTGGGACAGGGGTCGGCCAAGAGACCCAGTACTTC.

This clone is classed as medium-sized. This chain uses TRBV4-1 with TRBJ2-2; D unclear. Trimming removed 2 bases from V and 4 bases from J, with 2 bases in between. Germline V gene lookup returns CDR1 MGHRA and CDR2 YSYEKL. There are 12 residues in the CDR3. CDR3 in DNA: TGCGCCAGCAGCCAACCCACCGGGGAGCTGTTTTTT. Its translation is CASSQPTGELFF.

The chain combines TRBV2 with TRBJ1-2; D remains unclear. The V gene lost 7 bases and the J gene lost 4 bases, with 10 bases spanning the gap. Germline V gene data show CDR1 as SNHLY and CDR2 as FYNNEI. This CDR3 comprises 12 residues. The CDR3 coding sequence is TGTGCCAGCATCTCCCGCGTCTATGGCTACACCTTC. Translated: CASISRVYGYTF.

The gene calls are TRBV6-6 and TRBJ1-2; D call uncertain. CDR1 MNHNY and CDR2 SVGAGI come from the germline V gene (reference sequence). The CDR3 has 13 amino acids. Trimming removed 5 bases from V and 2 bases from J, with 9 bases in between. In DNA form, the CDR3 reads TGTGCCAGCAGTAGCTATATAAACTATGGCTACACCTTC. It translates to CASSSYINYGYTF.

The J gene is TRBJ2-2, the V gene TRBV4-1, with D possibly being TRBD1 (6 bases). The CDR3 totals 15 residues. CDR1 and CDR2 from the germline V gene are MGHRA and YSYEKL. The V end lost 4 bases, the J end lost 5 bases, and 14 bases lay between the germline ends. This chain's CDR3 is CASSLTDRSTGELFF. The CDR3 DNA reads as TGCGCCAGCAGCCTAACGGACAGATCTACCGGGGAGCTGTTTTTT.

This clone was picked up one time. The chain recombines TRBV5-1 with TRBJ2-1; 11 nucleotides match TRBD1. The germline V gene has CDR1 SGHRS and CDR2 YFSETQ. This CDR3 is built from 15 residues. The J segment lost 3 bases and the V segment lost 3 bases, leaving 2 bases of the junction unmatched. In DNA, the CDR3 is TGCGCCAGCAGCTGGACAGGGGGCGGCTACAATGAGCAGTTCTTC. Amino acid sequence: CASSWTGGGYNEQFF.

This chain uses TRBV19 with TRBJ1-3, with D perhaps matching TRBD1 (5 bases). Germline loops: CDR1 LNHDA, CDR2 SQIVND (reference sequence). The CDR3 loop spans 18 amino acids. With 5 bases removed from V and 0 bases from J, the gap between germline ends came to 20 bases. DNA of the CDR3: TGTGCCAGTAGTCTCTACCTTAGGACATTCCGCTCTGGAAACACCATATATTTT. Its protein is CASSLYLRTFRSGNTIYF.

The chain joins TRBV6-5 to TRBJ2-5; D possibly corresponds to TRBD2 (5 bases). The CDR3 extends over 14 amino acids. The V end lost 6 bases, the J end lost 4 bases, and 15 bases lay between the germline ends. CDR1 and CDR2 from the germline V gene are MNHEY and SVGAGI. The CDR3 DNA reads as TGTGCCAGCAGGACCGCCGGGGTCGGAGAGACCCAGTACTTC. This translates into CASRTAGVGETQYF.